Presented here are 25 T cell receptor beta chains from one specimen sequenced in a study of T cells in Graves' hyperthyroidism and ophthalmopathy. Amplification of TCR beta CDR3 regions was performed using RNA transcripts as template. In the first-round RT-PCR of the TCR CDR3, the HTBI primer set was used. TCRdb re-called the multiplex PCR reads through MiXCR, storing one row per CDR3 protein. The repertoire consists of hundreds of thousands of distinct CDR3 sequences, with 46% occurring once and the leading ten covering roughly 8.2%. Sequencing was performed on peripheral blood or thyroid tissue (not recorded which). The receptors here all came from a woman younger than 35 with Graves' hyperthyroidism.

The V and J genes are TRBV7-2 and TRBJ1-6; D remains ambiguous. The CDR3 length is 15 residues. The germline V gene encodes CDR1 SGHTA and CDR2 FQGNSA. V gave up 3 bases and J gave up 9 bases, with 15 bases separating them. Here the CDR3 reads CASSLRVRGASPLHF. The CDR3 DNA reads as TGTGCCAGCAGCTTGAGGGTACGGGGTGCTTCACCCCTCCACTTT.

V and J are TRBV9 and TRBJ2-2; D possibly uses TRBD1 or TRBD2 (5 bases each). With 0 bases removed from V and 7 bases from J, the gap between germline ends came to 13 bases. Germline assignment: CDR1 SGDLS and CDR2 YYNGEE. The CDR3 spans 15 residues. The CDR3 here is CASSVGGTRNGELFF. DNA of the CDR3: TGTGCCAGCAGCGTAGGTGGGACCCGGAACGGGGAGCTGTTTTTT.

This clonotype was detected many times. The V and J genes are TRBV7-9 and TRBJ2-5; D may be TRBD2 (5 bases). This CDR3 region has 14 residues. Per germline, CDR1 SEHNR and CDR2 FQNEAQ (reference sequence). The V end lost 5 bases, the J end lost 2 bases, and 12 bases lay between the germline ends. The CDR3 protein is CASSHVAGQETQYF. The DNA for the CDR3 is TGTGCCAGCAGCCACGTTGCGGGTCAAGAGACCCAGTACTTC.

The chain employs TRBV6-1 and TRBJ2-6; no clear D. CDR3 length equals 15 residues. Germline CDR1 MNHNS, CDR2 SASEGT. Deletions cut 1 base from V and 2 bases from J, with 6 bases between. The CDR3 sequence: CASSEDFAGANVLTF. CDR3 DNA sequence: TGTGCCAGCAGTGAAGACTTCGCTGGGGCCAACGTCCTGACTTTC.

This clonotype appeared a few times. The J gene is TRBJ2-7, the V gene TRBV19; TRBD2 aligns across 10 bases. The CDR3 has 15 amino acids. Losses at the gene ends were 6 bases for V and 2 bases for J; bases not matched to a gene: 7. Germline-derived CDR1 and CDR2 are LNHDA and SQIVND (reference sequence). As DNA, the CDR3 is TGTGCCAGTAGGGCCGGGACTAGCGTTGCCTACGAGCAGTACTTC. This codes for CASRAGTSVAYEQYF.

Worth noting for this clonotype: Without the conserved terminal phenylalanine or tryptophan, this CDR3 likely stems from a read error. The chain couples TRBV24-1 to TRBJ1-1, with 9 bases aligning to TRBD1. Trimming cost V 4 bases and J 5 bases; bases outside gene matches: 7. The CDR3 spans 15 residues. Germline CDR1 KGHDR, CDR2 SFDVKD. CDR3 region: CATSESTGGGTEAFL. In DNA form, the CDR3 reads TGTGCCACCAGTGAGTCCACAGGGGGCGGGACTGAAGCTTTCCTT.

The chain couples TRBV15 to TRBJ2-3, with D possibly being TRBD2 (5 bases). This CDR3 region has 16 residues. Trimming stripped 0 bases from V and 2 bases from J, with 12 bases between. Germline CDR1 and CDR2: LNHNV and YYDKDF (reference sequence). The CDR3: CATSRDPLGYTDTQYF. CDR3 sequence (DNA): TGTGCCACCAGCAGAGATCCACTAGGGTACACAGATACGCAGTATTTT.

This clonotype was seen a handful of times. The CDR3 bases are TGTGCCAGCAGCCTGGGACGTTGGAACACTGAAGCTTTCTTT. Translating gives CASSLGRWNTEAFF. V is TRBV7-2 and J is TRBJ1-1; tentative D call: TRBD1 (5 bases). Looked up from germline, CDR1 is SGHTA and CDR2 is FQGNSA. The CDR3 consists of 14 residues. V dropped 5 bases and J dropped 1 base, with 11 bases sitting between them.

CDR3 sequence (DNA): TGTGCCAGCAGTACCCGGTCTAGCGGGCACACCGGGGAGCTGTTTTTT. Translated: CASSTRSSGHTGELFF. The J gene is TRBJ2-2, the V gene TRBV7-9; 8 bases map to TRBD2. CDR3 length: 16 residues. Germline V lookup: CDR1 SEHNR, CDR2 FQNEAQ (reference sequence). The V gene end was trimmed by 6 bases and the J gene end by 3 bases; junction bases not matched to a gene: 9.

As DNA, the CDR3 is TGTGCCAGCAGCGTCCTGGTAAACACAGATACGCAGTATTTT. Encoded protein: CASSVLVNTDTQYF. V and J are TRBV9 and TRBJ2-3; D gene ambiguous. The CDR3 contains 14 residues. V lost 2 bases and J 2 bases, leaving 9 bases between the germline ends. Looked up from germline, CDR1 is SGDLS and CDR2 is YYNGEE.

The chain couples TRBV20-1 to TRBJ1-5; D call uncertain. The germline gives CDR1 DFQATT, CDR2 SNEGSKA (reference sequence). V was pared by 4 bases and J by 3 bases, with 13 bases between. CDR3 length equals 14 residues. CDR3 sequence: CSANRGRVNQPQHF. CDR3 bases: TGCAGTGCTAACCGGGGAAGGGTCAATCAGCCCCAGCATTTT.

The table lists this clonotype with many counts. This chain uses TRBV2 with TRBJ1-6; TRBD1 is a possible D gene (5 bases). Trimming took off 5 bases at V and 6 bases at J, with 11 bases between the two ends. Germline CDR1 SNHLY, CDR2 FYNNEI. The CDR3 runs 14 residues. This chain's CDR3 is CASSRTRLNSPLHF. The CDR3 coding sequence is TGTGCCAGCAGTCGGACACGGCTTAATTCACCCCTCCACTTT.

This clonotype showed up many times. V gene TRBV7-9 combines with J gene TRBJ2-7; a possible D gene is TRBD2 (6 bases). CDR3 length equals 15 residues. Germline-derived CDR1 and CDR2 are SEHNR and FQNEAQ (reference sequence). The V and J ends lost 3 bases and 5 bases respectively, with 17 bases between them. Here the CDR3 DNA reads TGTGCCAGCAGCTTTGGAGGGCGGTTGGAGGACGAGCAGTACTTC. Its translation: CASSFGGRLEDEQYF.

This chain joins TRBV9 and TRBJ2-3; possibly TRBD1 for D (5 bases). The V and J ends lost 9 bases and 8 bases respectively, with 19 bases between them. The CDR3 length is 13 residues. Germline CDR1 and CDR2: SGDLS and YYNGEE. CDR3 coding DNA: TGTGCCACCACGTCGCAGGGCTCTGGTACGCAGTATTTT. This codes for CATTSQGSGTQYF.

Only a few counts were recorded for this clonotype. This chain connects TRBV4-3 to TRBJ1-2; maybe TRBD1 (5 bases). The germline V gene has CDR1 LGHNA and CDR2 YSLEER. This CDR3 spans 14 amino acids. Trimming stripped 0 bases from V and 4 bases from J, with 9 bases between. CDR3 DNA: TGCGCCAGCAGCCAAGATTGGGGGACCTATGGCTACACCTTC. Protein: CASSQDWGTYGYTF.

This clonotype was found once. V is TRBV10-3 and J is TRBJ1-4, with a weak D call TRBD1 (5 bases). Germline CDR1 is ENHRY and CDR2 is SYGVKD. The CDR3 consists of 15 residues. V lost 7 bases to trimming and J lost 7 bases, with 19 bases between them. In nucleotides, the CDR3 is TGTGCCATCAACCCAGCGGGAGGGGCGGGTGAAAAACTGTTTTTT. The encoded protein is CAINPAGGAGEKLFF.

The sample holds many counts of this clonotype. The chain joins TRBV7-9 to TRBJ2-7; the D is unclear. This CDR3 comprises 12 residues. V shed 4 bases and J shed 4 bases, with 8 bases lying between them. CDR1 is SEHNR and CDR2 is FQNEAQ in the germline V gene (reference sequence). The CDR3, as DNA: TGTGCCAGCAGCTCCCGGCGGTACGAGCAGTACTTC. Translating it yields CASSSRRYEQYF.

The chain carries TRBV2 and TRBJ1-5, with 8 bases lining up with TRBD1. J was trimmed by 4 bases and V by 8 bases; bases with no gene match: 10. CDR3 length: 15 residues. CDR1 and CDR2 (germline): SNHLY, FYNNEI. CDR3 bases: TGTGCCAGCGGTAGCGGACAGGGACTAAATCAGCCCCAGCATTTT. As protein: CASGSGQGLNQPQHF.

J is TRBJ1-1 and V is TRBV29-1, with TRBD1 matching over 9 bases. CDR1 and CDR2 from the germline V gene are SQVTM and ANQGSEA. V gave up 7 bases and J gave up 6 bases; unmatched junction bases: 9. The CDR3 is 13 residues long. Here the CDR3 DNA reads TGCAGCGGTAGCGGGACAGGGTTATCTGAAGCTTTCTTT. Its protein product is CSGSGTGLSEAFF. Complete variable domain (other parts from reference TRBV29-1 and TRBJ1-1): SAVISQKPSRDICQRGTSLTIQCQVDSQVTMMFWYRQQPGQSLTLIATANQGSEATYESGFVIDKFPISRPNLTFSTLTVSNMSPEDSSIYLCSGSGTGLSEAFFGQGTRLTVV.

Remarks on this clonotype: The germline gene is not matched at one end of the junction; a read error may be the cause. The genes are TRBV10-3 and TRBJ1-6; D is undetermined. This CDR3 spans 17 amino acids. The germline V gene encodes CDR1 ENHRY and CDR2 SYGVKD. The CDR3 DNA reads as TGTGCCATCAGTGACGGAGGAGGAACCTCCTACAATTCACCCCTCCACTTT. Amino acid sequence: CAISDGGGTSYNSPLHF.

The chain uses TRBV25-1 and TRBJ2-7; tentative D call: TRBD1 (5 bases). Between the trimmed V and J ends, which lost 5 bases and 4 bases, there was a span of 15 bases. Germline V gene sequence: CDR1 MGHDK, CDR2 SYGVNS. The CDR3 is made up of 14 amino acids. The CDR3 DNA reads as TGTGCCAGCAGTTCCCACCCAGGGCGGTACGAGCAGTACTTC. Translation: CASSSHPGRYEQYF.

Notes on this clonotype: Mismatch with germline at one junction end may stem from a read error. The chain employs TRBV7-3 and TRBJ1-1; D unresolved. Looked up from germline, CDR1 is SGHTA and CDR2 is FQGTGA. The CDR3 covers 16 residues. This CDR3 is CASSQVFFFSGTEAFF. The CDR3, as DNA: TGCGCCAGCAGCCAAGTATTCTTTTTCTCAGGCACTGAAGCTTTCTTT. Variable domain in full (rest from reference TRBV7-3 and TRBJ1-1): GAGVSQTPSNKVTEKGKYVELRCDPISGHTALYWYRQSLGQGPEFLIYFQGTGAADDSGLPNDRFFAVRPEGSVSTLKIQRTERGDSAVYLCASSQVFFFSGTEAFFGQGTRLTVV.

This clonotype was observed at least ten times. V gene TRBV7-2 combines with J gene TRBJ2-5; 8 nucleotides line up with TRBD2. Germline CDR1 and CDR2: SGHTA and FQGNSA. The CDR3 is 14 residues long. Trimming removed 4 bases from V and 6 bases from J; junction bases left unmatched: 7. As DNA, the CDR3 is TGTGCCAGCAGCTCCCAAGCGGGGGTGAAGACCCAGTACTTC. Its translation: CASSSQAGVKTQYF.

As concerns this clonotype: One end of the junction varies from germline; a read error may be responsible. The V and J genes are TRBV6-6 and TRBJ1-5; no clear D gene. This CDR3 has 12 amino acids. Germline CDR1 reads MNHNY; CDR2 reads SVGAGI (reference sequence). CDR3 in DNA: TGTGCCAGCAGTCTACGGGCGACGGAACCGAATTTT. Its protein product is CASSLRATEPNF.

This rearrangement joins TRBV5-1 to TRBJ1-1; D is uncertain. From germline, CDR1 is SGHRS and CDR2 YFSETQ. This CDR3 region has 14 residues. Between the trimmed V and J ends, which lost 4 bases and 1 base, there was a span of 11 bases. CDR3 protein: CASSPSSANTEAFF. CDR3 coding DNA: TGCGCCAGCAGCCCCTCCAGCGCGAACACTGAAGCTTTCTTT.